This TCR beta chain came from a study of T cell changes during pregnancy in multiple sclerosis. With V trimmed by 2 bases and J by 1 base, 7 bases remained unmatched. This CDR3 has 17 residues. Looked up from germline, CDR1 is KGHSH and CDR2 is LQKENI. The protocol was immunoSEQ multiplex PCR, while the TCRdb copy is restricted to in-frame clones and leaves out a portion. The profile covers some 54,000 clones, with 85% to 95% appearing a single time and around 3.5% taken by the ten largest. V and J are TRBV18 and TRBJ1-1; 10 bases map to TRBD1. This receptor was identified in a female donor with multiple sclerosis, enrolled in a pregnancy study. The sample consisted of CD8+ T cells from peripheral blood mononuclear cells, taken in the third trimester of pregnancy. This CDR3 reads CASSPFDRGRKNTEAFF. Here the CDR3 DNA reads TGTGCCAGCTCACCATTTGACAGGGGGCGGAAGAACACTGAAGCTTTCTTT.